The clone carrying this T cell receptor beta chain turned up a few times. Profiled with immunoSEQ multiplex PCR; TCRdb holds only in-frame clones, not every one. The sample shows about 110,000 clones, approximately 65% of them seen only once. Germline V CDR1 and CDR2: SGHNT, YYREEE (reference sequence). The CDR3 is 18 amino acids. J lost 6 bases, V lost 0 bases, and 15 bases had no gene match. The entry originates in a study of blood T cell repertoires in COVID-19. Overall study context: T cells, B-cell-depleted T cells, or PBMCs provided the cDNA or gDNA that served as material.

Sample: peripheral blood. The clonotype originates from a woman in her sixties with acute or convalescent COVID-19. The rearrangement joins TRBV5-4 to TRBJ1-2, with TRBD1 matching over 9 bases. The CDR3 DNA reads as TGTGCCAGCAGCTTGGGGGGTCTGACAGGGGGTTTACCTAATGGCTACACCTTC. This gives the protein CASSLGGLTGGLPNGYTF. Supplemented by reference TRBV5-4 and TRBJ1-2, the full variable domain reads ETGVTQSPTHLIKTRGQQVTLRCSSQSGHNTVSWYQQALGQGPQFIFQYYREEENGRGNFPPRFSGLQFPNYSSELNVNALELDDSALYLCASSLGGLTGGLPNGYTFGSGTRLTVV.